The 18 T cell receptor beta chains given below trace back to one sample, sequenced in a study of T cell changes during pregnancy in multiple sclerosis. Clones were sequenced by immunoSEQ multiplex PCR, and TCRdb holds only the in-frame ones, with some missing. The sample yields approximately 89,000 clones, around 94% seen once. The sequences come from peripheral blood, collected in the third trimester of pregnancy. These receptors came from a female donor with multiple sclerosis, enrolled in a pregnancy study.

V gene TRBV6-4 combines with J gene TRBJ2-2; 7 positions match TRBD1. CDR1 and CDR2 from the germline V gene are MRHNA and SNTAGT. The ends lost 6 bases at V and 4 bases at J; junction bases unmatched: 14. The CDR3 spans 17 residues. CDR3 residues: CASSAYMTGIATGELFF. CDR3 nucleotides: TGTGCCAGCAGCGCGTATATGACAGGGATCGCCACCGGGGAGCTGTTTTTT.

The chain carries TRBV6-1 and TRBJ1-1, with a possible D match to TRBD1 (6 bases). Germline assignment: CDR1 MNHNS and CDR2 SASEGT. V was cut by 2 bases and J by 3 bases, with 13 bases left in between. CDR3 length: 15 amino acids. Here the CDR3 reads CASSETQGWDTEAFF. As DNA, the CDR3 is TGTGCCAGCAGTGAAACCCAGGGGTGGGACACTGAAGCTTTCTTT.

This chain joins TRBV5-4 and TRBJ2-1; 8 bases fit TRBD1. CDR3 size: 16 residues. Germline V gives CDR1 SGHNT, CDR2 YYREEE (reference sequence). V lost 4 bases to trimming and J lost 0 bases; unmatched junction nucleotides: 6. The CDR3 DNA reads as TGTGCCAGCAGCGGGACAGGAATAAGCTCCTACAATGAGCAGTTCTTC. Protein: CASSGTGISSYNEQFF. The full variable domain, with the rest looked up from reference TRBV5-4 and TRBJ2-1, is ETGVTQSPTHLIKTRGQQVTLRCSSQSGHNTVSWYQQALGQGPQFIFQYYREEENGRGNFPPRFSGLQFPNYSSELNVNALELDDSALYLCASSGTGISSYNEQFFGPGTRLTVL.

This clone was seen a single time. This chain joins TRBV25-1 and TRBJ1-1; 9 positions match TRBD1. The trim removed 6 bases at V and 1 base at J, leaving 9 bases unmatched. This CDR3 has 16 residues. Germline V lookup: CDR1 MGHDK, CDR2 SYGVNS. The CDR3 DNA reads TGTGCCAGCAGCGACCCCCGACAGGGGGGGAACACTGAAGCTTTCTTT. The encoded protein is CASSDPRQGGNTEAFF.

The J gene is TRBJ1-1, the V gene TRBV7-6; TRBD1 aligns across 7 bases. Looked up from germline, CDR1 is SGHVS and CDR2 is FNYEAQ. J lost 2 bases, V lost 0 bases, and 0 bases had no gene match. The CDR3 loop spans 14 amino acids. Written as DNA, the CDR3 is TGTGCCAGCAGCTTAGCAGGGGGCAACACTGAAGCTTTCTTT. Translation: CASSLAGGNTEAFF.

The chain uses TRBV7-2 and TRBJ2-6, with a weak D call TRBD1 (7 bases). CDR1 SGHTA and CDR2 FQGNSA come from the germline V gene. CDR3 length: 17 amino acids. Trimming stripped 5 bases from V and 5 bases from J, with 19 bases between. The CDR3 DNA sequence: TGTGCCAGCAGCCGAGGGCAGGGGGGCCCGCGGGCCAACGTCCTGACTTTC. Amino acids: CASSRGQGGPRANVLTF.

The gene calls are TRBV7-9 and TRBJ2-7; 12 bases match TRBD1. This CDR3 has 17 residues. The V segment lost 5 bases and the J segment 3 bases; nucleotides outside the gene matches: 11. Germline lookup yields CDR1 SEHNR and CDR2 FQNEAQ (reference sequence). CDR3 nucleotide sequence: TGTGCCAGCAGCCCCGGGACAGGGGGCGGTAAGAGCTACGAGCAGTACTTC. This gives the protein CASSPGTGGGKSYEQYF. Looking up the rest from reference TRBV7-9 and TRBJ2-7 gives the full variable domain: DTGVSQNPRHKITKRGQNVTFRCDPISEHNRLYWYRQTLGQGPEFLTYFQNEAQLEKSRLLSDRFSAERPKGSFSTLEIQRTEQGDSAMYLCASSPGTGGGKSYEQYFGPGTRLTVT.

V usage is TRBV6-5 and J usage is TRBJ2-2, with 9 bases that match TRBD2. The CDR3 loop spans 16 amino acids. V lost 2 bases and J lost 6; bases outside the gene matches: 7. CDR1 is MNHEY, CDR2 SVGAGI, per germline. In nucleotides, the CDR3 is TGTGCCAGCAGTTACGGGGACGCGGGAGGGGCCGGGGAGCTGTTTTTT. Its translation is CASSYGDAGGAGELFF.

Here the CDR3 reads CASSESSSGRETGELFF. CDR3 in DNA: TGCGCCAGCAGTGAGTCTAGTAGCGGGAGAGAAACCGGGGAGCTGTTTTTT. The V gene is TRBV10-1, the J gene TRBJ2-2, with 9 bases lining up with TRBD2. CDR3 length: 17 amino acids. V was clipped by 0 bases and J by 5 bases; unmatched bases: 7. Germline-derived CDR1 and CDR2 are WNHNN and SYGVQD (reference sequence).

This chain links TRBV7-2 with TRBJ1-2, with TRBD1 matching over 9 bases. The junction had 8 bases not matched to a gene; V was cut back by 5 bases and J by 7 bases. Germline V gene sequence: CDR1 SGHTA, CDR2 FQGNSA. The CDR3 is made up of 14 amino acids. The CDR3 here is CASSPGTGKLGYTF. CDR3 sequence (DNA): TGTGCCAGCAGCCCCGGGACAGGGAAGCTTGGCTACACCTTC.

The rearrangement uses TRBV30 and TRBJ1-5; TRBD1 agrees at 9 bases. The CDR3 is 15 residues long. J lost 4 bases, V lost 3 bases, and 7 bases had no gene match. Germline CDR1 GTSNPN, CDR2 SVGIG (reference sequence). The CDR3 sequence is CAWSAGTGRNQPQHF. In DNA form, the CDR3 reads TGTGCCTGGAGCGCTGGGACAGGGAGGAATCAGCCCCAGCATTTT.

This chain connects TRBV11-2 to TRBJ1-1; 9 bases match TRBD1. This CDR3 spans 17 amino acids. Germline loops: CDR1 SGHAT, CDR2 FQNNGV. J lost 5 bases, V lost 1 base, and 11 bases had no gene match. CDR3 coding DNA: TGTGCCAGCAGCTTAGTCCCTGGGACAGGGTTGGGGACTGAAGCTTTCTTT. Encoded protein: CASSLVPGTGLGTEAFF.

This rearrangement joins TRBV5-1 to TRBJ2-2, with D perhaps matching TRBD1 (6 bases). The germline V gene has CDR1 SGHRS and CDR2 YFSETQ. This CDR3 spans 15 amino acids. The V gene lost 4 bases and the J gene lost 1 base, with 11 bases spanning the gap. The CDR3 region is CASSGTGLNTGELFF. DNA of the CDR3: TGCGCCAGCAGCGGCACAGGGTTGAACACCGGGGAGCTGTTTTTT.

In this sample, this clone turned up once. The chain joins TRBV5-1 to TRBJ2-5; 15 bases fit TRBD2. The V gene's germline CDR1 is SGHRS and CDR2 YFSETQ. The V and J ends lost 4 bases and 3 bases, in that order; junction bases with no gene match: 4. This CDR3 has 16 residues. As DNA, the CDR3 is TGCGCCAGCAGCCCACGGACTAGCGGGAGGGAAGAGACCCAGTACTTC. It yields the protein CASSPRTSGREETQYF.

In nucleotides, the CDR3 is TGTGCCAGCAGGTCGGGGGGGACCGGGGAGCTGTTTTTT. It encodes CASRSGGTGELFF. The J gene is TRBJ2-2, the V gene TRBV9; the match to TRBD2 covers 8 bases. V lost 5 bases, J lost 5 bases, and 2 bases stayed unmatched. The CDR3 contains 13 residues. Germline V gene lookup returns CDR1 SGDLS and CDR2 YYNGEE.

V gene TRBV29-1 combines with J gene TRBJ2-1; 9 bases fit TRBD1. This CDR3 comprises 15 residues. Germline V CDR1 and CDR2: SQVTM, ANQGSEA. The V segment lost 1 base and the J segment 3 bases; nucleotides outside the gene matches: 4. This chain's CDR3 is CSVEGMTGGYNEQFF. The CDR3 DNA reads TGCAGCGTTGAAGGGATGACAGGGGGCTACAATGAGCAGTTCTTC.

The rearrangement joins TRBV5-5 to TRBJ1-3, with 9 bases lining up with TRBD1. V trimming: 4 bases; J trimming: 3 bases; junction bases outside the gene matches: 17. The CDR3 runs 19 residues. Per the germline V gene, CDR1 is SGHKS and CDR2 is YYEKEE (reference sequence). The CDR3 nucleotides read TGTGCCAGCAGCCGATACGGTCCCGGGACAGGGCGTATTGGAAACACCATATATTTT. It translates to CASSRYGPGTGRIGNTIYF.

The gene calls are TRBV7-2 and TRBJ1-3; D is ambiguous. This CDR3 has 14 amino acids. Trimming stripped 5 bases from V and 2 bases from J, with 10 bases between. The germline CDR1 and CDR2 sequences are SGHTA and FQGNSA. CDR3 in amino acids: CASSGRGTGNTIYF. In DNA, the CDR3 is TGTGCCAGCAGCGGCCGAGGTACTGGAAACACCATATATTTT.